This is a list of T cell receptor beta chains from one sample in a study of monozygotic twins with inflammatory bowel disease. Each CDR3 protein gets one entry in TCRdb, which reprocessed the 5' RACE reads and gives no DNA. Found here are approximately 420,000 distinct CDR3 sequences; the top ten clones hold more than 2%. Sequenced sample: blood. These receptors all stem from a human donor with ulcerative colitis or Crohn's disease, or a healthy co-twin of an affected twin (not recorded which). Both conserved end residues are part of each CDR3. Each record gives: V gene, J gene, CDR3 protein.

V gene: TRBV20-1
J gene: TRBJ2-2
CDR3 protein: CSGGGSDTGELFF

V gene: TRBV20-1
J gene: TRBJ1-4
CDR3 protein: CSASGPWNEKLFF

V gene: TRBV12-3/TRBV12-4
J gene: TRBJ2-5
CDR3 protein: CASRATPTVETQYF

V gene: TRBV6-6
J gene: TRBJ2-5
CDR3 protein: CASSYVQGGETQYF

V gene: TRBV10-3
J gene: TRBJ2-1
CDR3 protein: CAISDQFHNEQFF

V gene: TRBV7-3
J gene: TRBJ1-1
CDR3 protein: CASSRGQNTEAFF

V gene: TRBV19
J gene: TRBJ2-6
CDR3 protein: CASSGTGASGANVLTF

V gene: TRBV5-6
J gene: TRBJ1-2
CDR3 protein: CASSVGPQDYGYTF

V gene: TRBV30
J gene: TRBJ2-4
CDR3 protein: CAWSVLARDSQYF

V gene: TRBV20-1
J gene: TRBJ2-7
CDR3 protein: CSARDAQVNSYEQYF

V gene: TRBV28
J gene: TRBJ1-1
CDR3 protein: CASSPEGNTEAFF

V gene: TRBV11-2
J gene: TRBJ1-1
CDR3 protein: CASSLARVFTEAFF

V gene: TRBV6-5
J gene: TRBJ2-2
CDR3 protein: CASSYFGGTGELFF

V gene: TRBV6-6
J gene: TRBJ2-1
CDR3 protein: CASWGVPNEQFF

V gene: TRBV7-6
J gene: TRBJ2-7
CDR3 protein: CASSPAMGAQDEQYF

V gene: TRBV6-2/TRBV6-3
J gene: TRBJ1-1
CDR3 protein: CASSRSTRLGTEAFF

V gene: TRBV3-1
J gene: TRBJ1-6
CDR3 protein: CASSSQGTNSPLHF

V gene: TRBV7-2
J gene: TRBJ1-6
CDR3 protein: CASSLALTAHNSPLHF

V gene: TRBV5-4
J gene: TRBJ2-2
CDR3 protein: CASSTGQGIAGELFF

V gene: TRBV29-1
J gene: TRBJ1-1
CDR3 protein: CSVIKGGVSLMNTEAFF

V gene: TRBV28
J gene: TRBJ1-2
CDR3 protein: CASSLRQAYYGYTF

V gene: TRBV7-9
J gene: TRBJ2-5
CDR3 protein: CASSLPKTGALEETQYF

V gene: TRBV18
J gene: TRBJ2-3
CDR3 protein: CASSRSGVDTQYF

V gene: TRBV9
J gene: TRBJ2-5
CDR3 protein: CASSPAGQGGETQYF

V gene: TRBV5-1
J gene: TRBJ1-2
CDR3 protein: CASSLNLEGYTF

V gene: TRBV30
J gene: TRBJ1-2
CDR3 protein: CAWSEAANYGYTF

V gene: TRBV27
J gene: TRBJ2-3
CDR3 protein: CASRRLAAFTDTQYF

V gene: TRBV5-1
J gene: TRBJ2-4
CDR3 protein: CASSFGRDRGSGKNIQYF

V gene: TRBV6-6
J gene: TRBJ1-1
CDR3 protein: CASSYSGRNTEAFF

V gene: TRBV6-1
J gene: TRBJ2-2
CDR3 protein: CASSPGTSRSGELFF

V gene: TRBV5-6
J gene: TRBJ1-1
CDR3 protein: CASSLGGLPQGAEAFF

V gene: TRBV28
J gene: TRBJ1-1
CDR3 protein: CASSKRQGGNTEAFF

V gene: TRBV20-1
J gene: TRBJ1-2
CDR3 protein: CSARRGDGYTF

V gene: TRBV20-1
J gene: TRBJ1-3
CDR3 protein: CSVRGLRGNTIYF

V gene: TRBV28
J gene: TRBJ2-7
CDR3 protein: CASRGLGGSREQYF

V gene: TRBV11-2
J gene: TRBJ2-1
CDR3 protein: CASSTEAYNKQFF

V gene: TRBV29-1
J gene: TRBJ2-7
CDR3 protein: CSVEDPYRVHEQYF

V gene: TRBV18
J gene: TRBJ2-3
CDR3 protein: CASSVFTSTDTQYF

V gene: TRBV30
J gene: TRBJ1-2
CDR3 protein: CAGNQDRPHGYTF

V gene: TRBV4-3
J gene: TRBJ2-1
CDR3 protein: CASSQAGLAGGLGPYNEQFF

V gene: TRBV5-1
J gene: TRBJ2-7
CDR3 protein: CASSLGSGGAYEQYF

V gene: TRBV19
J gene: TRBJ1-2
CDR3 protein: CASSMGDSYTF

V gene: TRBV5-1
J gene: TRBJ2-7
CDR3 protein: CASSLAGTEIYEQYF

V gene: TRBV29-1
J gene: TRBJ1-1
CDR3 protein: CSVAMGDMNTEAFF

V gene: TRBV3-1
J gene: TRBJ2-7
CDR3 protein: CASSQDQVVGTSSYEQYF

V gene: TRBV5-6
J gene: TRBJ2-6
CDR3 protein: CASTTTGSGANVLTF

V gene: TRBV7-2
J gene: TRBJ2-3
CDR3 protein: CASSIRGSAVTDTQYF

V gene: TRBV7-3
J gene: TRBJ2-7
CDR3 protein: CASSLQAGSEQYF

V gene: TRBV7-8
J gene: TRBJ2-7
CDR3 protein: CASSPSGSSYEQYF

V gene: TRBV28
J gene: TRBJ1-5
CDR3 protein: CASQGQHQPQHF

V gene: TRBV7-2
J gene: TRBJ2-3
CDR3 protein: CASSLSVASDTQYF

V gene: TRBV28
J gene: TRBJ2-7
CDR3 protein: CASSPSGRESRTRGQYF